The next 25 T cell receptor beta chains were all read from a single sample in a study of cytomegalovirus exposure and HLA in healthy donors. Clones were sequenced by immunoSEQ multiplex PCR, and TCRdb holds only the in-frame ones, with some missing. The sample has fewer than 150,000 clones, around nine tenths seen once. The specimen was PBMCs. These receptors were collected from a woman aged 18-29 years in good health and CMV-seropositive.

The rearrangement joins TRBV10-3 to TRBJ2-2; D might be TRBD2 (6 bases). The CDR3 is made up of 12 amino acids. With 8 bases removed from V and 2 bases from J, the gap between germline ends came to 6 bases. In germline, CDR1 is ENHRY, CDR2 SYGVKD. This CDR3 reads CAIGTNTGELFF. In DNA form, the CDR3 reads TGTGCCATCGGGACTAACACCGGGGAGCTGTTTTTT.

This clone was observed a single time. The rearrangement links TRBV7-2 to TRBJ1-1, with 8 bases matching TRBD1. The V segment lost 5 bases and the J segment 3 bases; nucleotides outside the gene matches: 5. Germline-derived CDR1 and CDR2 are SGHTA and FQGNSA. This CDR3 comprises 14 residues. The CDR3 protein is CASSLRGQYTEAFF. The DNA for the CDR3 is TGTGCCAGCAGCCTCAGGGGGCAGTACACTGAAGCTTTCTTT.

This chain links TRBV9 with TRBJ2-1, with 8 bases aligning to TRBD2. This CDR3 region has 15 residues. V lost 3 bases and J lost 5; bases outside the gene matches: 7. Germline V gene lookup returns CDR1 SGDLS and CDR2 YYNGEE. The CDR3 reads CASSGSGSLNNEQFF. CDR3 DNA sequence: TGTGCCAGCAGCGGAAGCGGGAGTCTCAACAATGAGCAGTTCTTC.

The CDR3 loop is CASSGQIDSPLHF. CDR3 DNA sequence: TGTGCCAGCAGTGGACAGATTGATTCACCCCTCCACTTT. The chain joins TRBV2 to TRBJ1-6; the D gene is possibly TRBD1 (5 bases). V was pared by 4 bases and J by 8 bases, with 9 bases between. CDR1 and CDR2 from the germline V gene are SNHLY and FYNNEI. CDR3 length: 13 amino acids.

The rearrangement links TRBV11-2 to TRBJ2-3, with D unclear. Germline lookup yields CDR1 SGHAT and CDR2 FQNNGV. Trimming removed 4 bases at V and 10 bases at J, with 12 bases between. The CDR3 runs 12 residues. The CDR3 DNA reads TGTGCCAGCAGCTCCCAGTCCCCATCGCAGTATTTT. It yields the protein CASSSQSPSQYF.

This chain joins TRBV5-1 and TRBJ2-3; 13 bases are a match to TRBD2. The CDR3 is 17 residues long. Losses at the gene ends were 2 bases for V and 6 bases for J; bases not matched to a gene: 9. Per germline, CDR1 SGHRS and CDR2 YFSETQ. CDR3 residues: CASSFDGLAGVGDTQYF. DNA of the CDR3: TGCGCCAGCAGCTTCGACGGACTAGCGGGAGTCGGGGATACGCAGTATTTT.

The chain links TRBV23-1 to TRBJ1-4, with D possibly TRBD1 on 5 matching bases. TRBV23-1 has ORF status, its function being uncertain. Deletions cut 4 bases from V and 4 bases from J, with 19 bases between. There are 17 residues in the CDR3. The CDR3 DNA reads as TGCGCCAGCAGTCGACCACCGGGGGGAAGTGATAATGAAAAACTGTTTTTT. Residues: CASSRPPGGSDNEKLFF.

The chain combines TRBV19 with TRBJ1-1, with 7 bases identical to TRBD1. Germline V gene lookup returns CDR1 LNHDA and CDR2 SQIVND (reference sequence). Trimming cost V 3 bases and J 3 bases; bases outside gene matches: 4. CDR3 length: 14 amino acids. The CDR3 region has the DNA TGTGCCAGTAGTATTTACAGGGGTGACACTGAAGCTTTCTTT. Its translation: CASSIYRGDTEAFF.

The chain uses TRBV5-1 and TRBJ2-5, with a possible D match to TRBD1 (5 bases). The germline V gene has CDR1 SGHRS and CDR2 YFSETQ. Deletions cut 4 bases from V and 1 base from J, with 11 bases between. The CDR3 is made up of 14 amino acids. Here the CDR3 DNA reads TGCGCCAGCAGCATATGGACAAGCCAAGAGACCCAGTACTTC. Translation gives CASSIWTSQETQYF.

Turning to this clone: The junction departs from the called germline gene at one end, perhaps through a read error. In nucleotides, the CDR3 is TGTGCCAACAGCTCGGACTGGAGCTCCTACAATGAGCAGTTCTTC. As protein: CANSSDWSSYNEQFF. V is TRBV5-4 and J is TRBJ2-1, with D perhaps TRBD2 (5 bases). The CDR3 is 15 residues long. Germline V gene lookup returns CDR1 SGHNT and CDR2 YYREEE (reference sequence).

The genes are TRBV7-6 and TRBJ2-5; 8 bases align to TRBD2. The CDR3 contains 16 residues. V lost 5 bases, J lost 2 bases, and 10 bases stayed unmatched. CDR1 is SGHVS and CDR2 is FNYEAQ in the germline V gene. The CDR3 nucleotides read TGTGCCAGCAGCCCCCTCGTAGCGGGGACACAAGAGACCCAGTACTTC. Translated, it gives CASSPLVAGTQETQYF.

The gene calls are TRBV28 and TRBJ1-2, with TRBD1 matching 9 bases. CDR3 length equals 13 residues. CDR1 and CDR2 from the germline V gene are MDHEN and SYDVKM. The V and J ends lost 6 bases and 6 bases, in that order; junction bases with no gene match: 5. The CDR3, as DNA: TGTGCCAGCAGCTTACAGGGGGCGCATGGCTACACCTTC. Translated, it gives CASSLQGAHGYTF.

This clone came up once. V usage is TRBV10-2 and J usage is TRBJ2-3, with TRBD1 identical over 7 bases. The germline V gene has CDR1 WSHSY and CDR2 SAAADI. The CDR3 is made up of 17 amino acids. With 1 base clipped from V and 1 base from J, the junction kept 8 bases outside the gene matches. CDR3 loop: CASSEFGAQGGTDTQYF. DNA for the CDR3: TGCGCCAGCAGTGAGTTTGGAGCTCAGGGGGGCACAGATACGCAGTATTTT.

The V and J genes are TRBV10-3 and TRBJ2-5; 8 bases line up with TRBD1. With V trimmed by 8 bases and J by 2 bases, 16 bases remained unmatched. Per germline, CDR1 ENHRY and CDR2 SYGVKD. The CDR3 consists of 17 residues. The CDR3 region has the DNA TGTGCCATCGGCTTTCGACCGGGACAGGAAGAACAAGAGACCCAGTACTTC. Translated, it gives CAIGFRPGQEEQETQYF.

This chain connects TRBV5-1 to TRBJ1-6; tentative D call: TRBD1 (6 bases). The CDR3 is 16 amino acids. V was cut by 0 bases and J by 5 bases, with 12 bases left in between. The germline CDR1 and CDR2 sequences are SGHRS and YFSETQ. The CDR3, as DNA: TGCGCCAGCAGCTTGGGAGGACAGCGAAATAATTCACCCCTCCACTTT. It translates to CASSLGGQRNNSPLHF. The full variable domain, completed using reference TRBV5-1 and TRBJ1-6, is KAGVTQTPRYLIKTRGQQVTLSCSPISGHRSVSWYQQTPGQGLQFLFEYFSETQRNKGNFPGRFSGRQFSNSRSEMNVSTLELGDSALYLCASSLGGQRNNSPLHFGNGTRLTVT.

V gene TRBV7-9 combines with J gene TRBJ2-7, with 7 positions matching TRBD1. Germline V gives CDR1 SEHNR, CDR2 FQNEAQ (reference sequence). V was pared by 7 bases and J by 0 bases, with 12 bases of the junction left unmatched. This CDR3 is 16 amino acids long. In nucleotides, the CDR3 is TGTGCCAGCACCCCTACCGGGACAGCAAGCTCCTACGAGCAGTACTTC. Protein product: CASTPTGTASSYEQYF.

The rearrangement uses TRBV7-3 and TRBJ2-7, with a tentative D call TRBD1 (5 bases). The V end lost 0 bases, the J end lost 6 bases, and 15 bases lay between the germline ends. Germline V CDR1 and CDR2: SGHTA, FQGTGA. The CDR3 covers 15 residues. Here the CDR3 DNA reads TGTGCCAGCAGCTTAACAGGGGCAGGGTACAGCGAGCAGTACTTC. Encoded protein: CASSLTGAGYSEQYF.

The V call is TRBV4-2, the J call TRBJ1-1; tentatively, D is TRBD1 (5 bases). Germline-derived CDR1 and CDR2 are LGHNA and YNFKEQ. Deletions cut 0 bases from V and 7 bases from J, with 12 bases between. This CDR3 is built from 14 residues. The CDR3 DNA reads TGTGCCAGCAGCCAAGATCCAGGGATTATTGAAGCTTTCTTT. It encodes CASSQDPGIIEAFF.

In DNA, the CDR3 is TGTGCCAGCAGCCCAGCGGACAGGGATAATTCACCCCTCCACTTT. Translating it yields CASSPADRDNSPLHF. The rearrangement joins TRBV7-6 to TRBJ1-6; 8 nucleotides align to TRBD1. The V and J ends lost 5 bases and 5 bases, in that order; junction bases with no gene match: 5. The CDR3 runs 15 residues. Germline V gives CDR1 SGHVS, CDR2 FNYEAQ.

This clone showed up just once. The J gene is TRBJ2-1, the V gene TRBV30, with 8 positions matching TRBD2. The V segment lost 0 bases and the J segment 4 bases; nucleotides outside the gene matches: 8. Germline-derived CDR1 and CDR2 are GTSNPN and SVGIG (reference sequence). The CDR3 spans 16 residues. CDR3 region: CAWSVRGLAPYNEQFF. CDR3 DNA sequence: TGTGCCTGGAGTGTGCGAGGACTAGCACCTTACAATGAGCAGTTCTTC.

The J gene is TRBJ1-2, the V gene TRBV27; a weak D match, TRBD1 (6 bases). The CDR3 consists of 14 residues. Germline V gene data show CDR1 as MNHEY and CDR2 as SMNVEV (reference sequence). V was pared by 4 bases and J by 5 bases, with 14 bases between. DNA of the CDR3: TGTGCCAGCAGTTACGGTGCAGGGGCTTATGGCTACACCTTC. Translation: CASSYGAGAYGYTF.

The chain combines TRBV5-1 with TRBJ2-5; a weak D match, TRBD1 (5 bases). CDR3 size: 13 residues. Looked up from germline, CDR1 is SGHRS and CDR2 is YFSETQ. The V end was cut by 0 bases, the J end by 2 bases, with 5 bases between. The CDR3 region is CASSLEGQETQYF. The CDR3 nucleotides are TGCGCCAGCAGCTTGGAGGGGCAAGAGACCCAGTACTTC.

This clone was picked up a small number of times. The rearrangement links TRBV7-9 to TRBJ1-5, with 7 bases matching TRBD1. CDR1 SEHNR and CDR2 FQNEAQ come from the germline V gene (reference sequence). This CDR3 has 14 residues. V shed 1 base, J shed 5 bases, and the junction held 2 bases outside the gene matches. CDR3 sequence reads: CASSLGTGHQPQHF. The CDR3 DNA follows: TGTGCCAGCAGCTTAGGGACAGGTCATCAGCCCCAGCATTTT. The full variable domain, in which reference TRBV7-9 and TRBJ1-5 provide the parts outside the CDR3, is DTGVSQNPRHKITKRGQNVTFRCDPISEHNRLYWYRQTLGQGPEFLTYFQNEAQLEKSRLLSDRFSAERPKGSFSTLEIQRTEQGDSAMYLCASSLGTGHQPQHFGDGTRLSIL.

The CDR3 nucleotides are TGCGCCAGCAGCTTGGAAACCCCCGGACAGGGGTTGACCGGGGAGCTGTTTTTT. Translated: CASSLETPGQGLTGELFF. The rearrangement links TRBV5-1 to TRBJ2-2; TRBD1 matches 9 bases. Per the germline V gene, CDR1 is SGHRS and CDR2 is YFSETQ. The CDR3 loop spans 18 amino acids. V lost 0 bases to trimming and J lost 5 bases; unmatched junction nucleotides: 11.

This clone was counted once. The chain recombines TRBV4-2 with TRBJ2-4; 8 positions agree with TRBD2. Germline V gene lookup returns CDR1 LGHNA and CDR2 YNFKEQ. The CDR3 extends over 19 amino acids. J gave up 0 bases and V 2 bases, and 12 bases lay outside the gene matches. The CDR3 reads CASSQPPGAGGVAKNIQYF. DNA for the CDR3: TGTGCCAGCAGCCAACCTCCGGGGGCCGGGGGGGTAGCCAAAAACATTCAGTACTTC.